What follows are 11 T cell receptor beta chains derived from one specimen sequenced in a study of tumor-infiltrating lymphocytes in primary liver carcinoma. Investigators took RNA and DNA out together from about 19-30 mg of unsorted bulk tissue. From approximately 0.5 ug of total RNA, TCR beta-specific cDNA was reverse-transcribed using a constant-region primer. Investigators got TCR beta libraries out of three nested multiplex PCR rounds, done with slightly modified ARM-PCR. Two initial PCR rounds of about 9 cycles each paired TRBV1-TRBV30 forward primers with a C-beta reverse primer. Via MiXCR, TCRdb re-called the multiplex PCR reads, giving one row per CDR3 protein. The data show around 80,000 distinct CDR3 sequences, approximately 70% seen once. The source material was liver tumor tissue from sampling region 1. As for subset: tumor region T1, superior pole. Receptors originate from a man in his forties with primary liver carcinoma and hepatitis B virus infection.

On this clonotype: The CDR3 does not end in the conserved phenylalanine or tryptophan, so this is likely a read error. This chain links TRBV11-2 with TRBJ2-7, with 8 nucleotides matching TRBD2. Germline values: CDR1 SGHAT, CDR2 FQNNGV. CDR3 size: 14 residues. The V and J ends lost 6 bases and 7 bases, in that order; junction bases with no gene match: 11. The CDR3 is CASRNPGLVREQYN. CDR3 nucleotide sequence: TGTGCCAGCAGGAACCCGGGACTAGTAAGGGAGCAGTACAAC.

The chain has TRBV9 and TRBJ1-4; tentatively, D is TRBD1 (5 bases). Trimming removed 0 bases from V and 7 bases from J, with 16 bases in between. The germline V gene encodes CDR1 SGDLS and CDR2 YYNGEE. This CDR3 is built from 16 residues. The CDR3 sequence is CASSVDGTVGTEKLFF. The CDR3 DNA is TGTGCCAGCAGCGTAGATGGGACCGTTGGGACTGAAAAACTGTTTTTT.

The chain joins TRBV11-2 to TRBJ2-4; 12 bases are shared with TRBD2. CDR1 SGHAT and CDR2 FQNNGV come from the germline V gene. Trimming took 4 bases from V and 0 from J; bases not matched to a gene: 7. The CDR3 runs 18 residues. CDR3 amino acids: CASSSPGLAGLAKNIQYF. The DNA for the CDR3 is TGTGCCAGCAGCTCACCGGGACTAGCGGGTCTAGCCAAAAACATTCAGTACTTC.

The rearrangement links TRBV6-1 to TRBJ1-1; perhaps TRBD1 as D (5 bases). Germline V gives CDR1 MNHNS, CDR2 SASEGT. The CDR3 has 14 amino acids. V was cut by 10 bases and J by 2 bases, with 17 bases left in between. The CDR3 DNA follows: TGTGCCACAAGGTCGGGGGATGTAAACACTGAAGCTTTCTTT. It codes for CATRSGDVNTEAFF.

About this clonotype: The junction and the germline gene differ at one end; a read error may be behind it. The chain recombines TRBV5-4 with TRBJ1-1; 12 bases fit TRBD1. Germline V CDR1 and CDR2: SGHNT, YYREEE (reference sequence). The CDR3 has 17 amino acids. CDR3 sequence: CASSAWDRGRFGTEAFF. The CDR3 DNA follows: TGCGCCAGCAGCGCCTGGGACAGGGGGCGATTTGGCACTGAAGCTTTCTTT. Combining the CDR3 with reference TRBV5-4 and TRBJ1-1 gives the whole variable domain ETGVTQSPTHLIKTRGQQVTLRCSSQSGHNTVSWYQQALGQGPQFIFQYYREEENGRGNFPPRFSGLQFPNYSSELNVNALELDDSALYLCASSAWDRGRFGTEAFFGQGTRLTVV.

Concerning this clonotype itself: The junction departs from the called germline gene at one end, perhaps through a read error. The chain recombines TRBV6-6 with TRBJ1-1; D is perhaps TRBD1 (5 bases). The CDR3 consists of 15 residues. Per the germline V gene, CDR1 is MNHNY and CDR2 is SVGAGI (reference sequence). The CDR3 reads CASRSGVVARTEAFF. The DNA of the CDR3 is TGTGCCAGCAGGTCGGGGGTAGTGGCGCGCACTGAAGCCTTCTTT.

Details on this clonotype: Germline and junction disagree at one end, which may indicate a read error. This chain connects TRBV6-2 or TRBV6-3 to TRBJ2-5, with a possible D match to TRBD2 (5 bases). The germline CDR1 and CDR2 sequences are MNHEY and SVGEGT. The CDR3 loop spans 15 amino acids. This CDR3 reads CASSPGTRVVRGQCF. The CDR3 DNA is TGTGCCAGCAGTCCCGGAACTAGAGTAGTTCGTGGCCAGTGCTTC.

The chain carries TRBV29-1 and TRBJ2-1; 11 nucleotides match TRBD2. The V gene's germline CDR1 is SQVTM and CDR2 ANQGSEA. The V and J ends lost 3 bases and 8 bases, in that order; junction bases with no gene match: 3. The CDR3 covers 13 residues. The CDR3 sequence is CSVELAGGDEQFF. The CDR3 DNA reads as TGCAGCGTTGAGCTAGCGGGGGGAGATGAGCAGTTCTTC.

In the case of this clonotype: The CDR3 does not close with the conserved phenylalanine or tryptophan, likely indicating a read error. This rearrangement joins TRBV5-1 to TRBJ2-3; TRBD2 matches 10 bases. Looked up from germline, CDR1 is SGHRS and CDR2 is YFSETQ. The CDR3 runs to 15 residues. V trimming: 1 base; J trimming: 1 base; junction bases outside the gene matches: 0. The CDR3 sequence: CASSLLAGGTDTQYL. The CDR3 coding sequence is TGCGCCAGCAGCTTGCTAGCGGGAGGCACAGATACGCAGTATCTT.

Remarks on this clonotype: A read error may be the cause here, since a much bigger clone is one base away. This chain uses TRBV30 with TRBJ2-3; D might be TRBD2 (6 bases). The CDR3 runs 14 residues. CDR1 is GTSNPN, CDR2 SVGIG, per germline (reference sequence). The chain's CDR3 is CVWGDWGFTDTQYF. CDR3 bases: TGTGTCTGGGGGGATTGGGGATTCACAGATACGCAGTATTTT.

The chain uses TRBV7-8 and TRBJ1-1, with 7 nucleotides matching TRBD1. The germline CDR1 and CDR2 sequences are SGHVS and FQNEAQ. The junction had 9 bases not matched to a gene; V was cut back by 5 bases and J by 0 bases. This CDR3 has 16 amino acids. The CDR3 sequence is CASSQRAGGVNTEAFF. DNA of the CDR3: TGTGCCAGCAGCCAACGAGCAGGGGGAGTGAACACTGAAGCTTTCTTT.